This TCR beta chain appears in the sequencing data of a study of T-cell reconstitution after alpha-beta-depleted transplantation in children. There are many counts of this clonotype. V shed 8 bases and J shed 1 base, with 14 bases lying between them. CDR1 SEHNR and CDR2 FQNEAQ come from the germline V gene (reference sequence). This CDR3 spans 14 amino acids. Preparation of the TCRbeta library was carried out with unique molecular identifiers. TCRdb itself ran the PCR reads through MiXCR, one entry per CDR3 protein. The sample yields 150,000 to 250,000 distinct CDR3 sequences, about 14% seen once. The clonotype originates from a human donor who donated a stem cell graft to a child with acute lymphoblastic leukemia. The sample was PBMCs from the stem cell graft donor, taken from the stem cell graft. The V and J genes are TRBV7-9 and TRBJ1-1, with D uncertain. CDR3 nucleotides: TGTGCCAGCGGCCTTGGCCGGAAGAACACTGAAGCTTTCTTT. This gives the protein CASGLGRKNTEAFF.